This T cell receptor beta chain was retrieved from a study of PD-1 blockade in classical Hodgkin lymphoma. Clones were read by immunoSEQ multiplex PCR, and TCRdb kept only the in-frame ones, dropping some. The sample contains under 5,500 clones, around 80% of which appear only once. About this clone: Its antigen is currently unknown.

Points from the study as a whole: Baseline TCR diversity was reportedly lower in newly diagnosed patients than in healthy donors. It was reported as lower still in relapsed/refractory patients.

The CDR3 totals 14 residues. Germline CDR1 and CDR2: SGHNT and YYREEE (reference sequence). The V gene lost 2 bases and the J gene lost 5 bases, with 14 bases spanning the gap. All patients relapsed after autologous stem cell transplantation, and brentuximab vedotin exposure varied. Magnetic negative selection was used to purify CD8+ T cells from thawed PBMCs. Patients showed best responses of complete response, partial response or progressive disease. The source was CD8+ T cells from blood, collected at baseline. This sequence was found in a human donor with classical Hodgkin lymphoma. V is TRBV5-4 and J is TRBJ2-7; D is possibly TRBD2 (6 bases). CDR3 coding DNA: TGTGCCAGCAGCTTAGGGTCTACGGGGGACGAGCAGTACTTC. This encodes CASSLGSTGDEQYF.